This T cell receptor (beta chain) derives from a study of somatic mutations in cytotoxic T cells in rheumatoid arthritis. Overall study context: Purity of nearly 100% was reached when some V beta antibody-stained T-cell populations were flow-sorted, including V beta1+ cells sequenced for TCRB.

This clone was seen only a few times. Repertoires were generated with immunoSEQ multiplex PCR, while TCRdb's copy carries only in-frame clones and drops some. Counted here are 25,000 to 30,000 clones, 82% occurring once; the ten biggest clones make up around 5%. Blood donors with median age around 61 years (range roughly 21-75), approximately 60% female, served as healthy controls. The CDR3 totals 15 residues. From germline, CDR1 is LGHNA and CDR2 YNFKEQ. V trimming: 1 base; J trimming: 2 bases; junction bases outside the gene matches: 0. The TCR comes from a man between 50 and 59 years old in good health. The J gene is TRBJ2-1, the V gene TRBV4-2, with TRBD2 matching 9 bases. The sequenced material came from CD8+ T cells sorted from blood. This CDR3 is CASSQGTSAYNEQFF. The CDR3 coding sequence is TGTGCCAGCAGCCAAGGGACTAGCGCCTACAATGAGCAGTTCTTC.